Below are 31 T cell receptor beta chains sequenced from a single sample in a study of cytomegalovirus exposure and HLA in healthy donors (dated by TCRdb to 2016 to 2017). The receptor library was made with the immunoSEQ multiplex PCR assay. The multiplex PCR relied on a mix of 60 forward primers for TCR Vbeta segments and 13 reverse primers for TCR Jbeta segments. TCRdb holds this immuneACCESS table with in-frame rearrangements only. Some clones are missing; in checked studies, unresolved V genes explain under half, and the rest has no known cause. Within this sample are approximately 140,000 clones, with about 80% of them counted one time only. In total, the top ten clones hold 2.7% of the sample. The source material was PBMCs. The receptors originated from a boy aged 2 to 10 in good health and CMV-seronegative.

The chain links TRBV19 to TRBJ1-2, with unresolved D. The CDR3 covers 12 residues. Trimming took 5 bases from V and 8 from J, leaving 12 bases between them. CDR1 is LNHDA, CDR2 SQIVND, per germline (reference sequence). The CDR3: CASSPGVWGYTF. CDR3 in DNA: TGTGCCAGTAGTCCCGGGGTTTGGGGCTACACCTTC.

V and J are TRBV6-5 and TRBJ1-4; no firm D call. V lost 7 bases and J 8 bases, leaving 8 bases between the germline ends. The CDR3 length is 11 residues. Germline V gene sequence: CDR1 MNHEY, CDR2 SVGAGI. The CDR3 loop is CASMGPEKLFF. The CDR3, as DNA: TGTGCCAGCATGGGCCCCGAAAAACTGTTTTTT.

The rearrangement links TRBV5-1 to TRBJ2-4, with 8 bases matching TRBD2. CDR1 and CDR2 (germline): SGHRS, YFSETQ. There are 16 residues in the CDR3. The ends lost 4 bases at V and 3 bases at J; junction bases unmatched: 9. CDR3 sequence reads: CASSPERGFSKNIQYF. The CDR3 region has the DNA TGCGCCAGCAGCCCCGAGCGGGGGTTTAGCAAAAACATTCAGTACTTC.

V gene TRBV9 combines with J gene TRBJ1-1, with 10 bases aligning to TRBD1. From germline, CDR1 is SGDLS and CDR2 YYNGEE. The CDR3 runs to 15 residues. Trimming at V came to 4 bases and at J to 1 base, leaving 4 bases not matched to a gene. CDR3 coding DNA: TGTGCCAGCAGCCCAAGGGACAGGGGGAACACTGAAGCTTTCTTT. This translates into CASSPRDRGNTEAFF.

J is TRBJ2-3 and V is TRBV10-1; 8 positions match TRBD2. Per the germline V gene, CDR1 is WNHNN and CDR2 is SYGVQD (reference sequence). The CDR3 is 16 amino acids. J gave up 6 bases and V 3 bases, and 11 bases lay outside the gene matches. As DNA, the CDR3 is TGCGCCAGCAGTGATACTAGCGGAGTCCTCGTGGATACGCAGTATTTT. Its protein product is CASSDTSGVLVDTQYF.

The V gene is TRBV21-1, the J gene TRBJ1-1; no check of the table's D call, TRBD1, against the DNA was made. TRBV21-1 is listed as a pseudogene. The CDR3 totals 18 residues. The chain's CDR3 is CASSKEGTGGPLNTEAFF. The CDR3 coding sequence is TGTGCCAGCAGCAAAGAGGGTACAGGGGGACCGTTGAACACTGAAGCTTTCTTT.

V gene TRBV6-4 combines with J gene TRBJ2-3; TRBD2 agrees at 8 bases. V was pared by 4 bases and J by 6 bases, with 9 bases of the junction left unmatched. The CDR3 is 15 amino acids. Germline CDR1 is MRHNA and CDR2 is SNTAGT. Here the CDR3 reads CASSVSAGATDTQYF. CDR3 coding DNA: TGTGCCAGCAGTGTTTCAGCGGGAGCGACGGATACGCAGTATTTT.

This chain links TRBV9 with TRBJ2-7; D call uncertain. V shed 0 bases and J shed 3 bases, with 7 bases lying between them. There are 13 residues in the CDR3. Germline V CDR1 and CDR2: SGDLS, YYNGEE. The CDR3 nucleotides read TGTGCCAGCAGCGTAGGAGACTTCTACGAGCAGTACTTC. As protein: CASSVGDFYEQYF.

CDR3 in DNA: TGTGCCAGCTCTGGGTTAGGGGGCAGTCAACTCACCGTTTCTGAAGCTTTCTTT. Translation: CASSGLGGSQLTVSEAFF. The rearrangement uses TRBV18 and TRBJ1-1, with 7 nucleotides matching TRBD1. Germline V gives CDR1 KGHSH, CDR2 LQKENI. After removal of 6 bases from V and 6 bases from J, the junction contained 22 bases not matched to a gene. This CDR3 is built from 18 residues.

The rearrangement joins TRBV4-3 to TRBJ1-2; TRBD1 aligns across 8 bases. Germline V gene sequence: CDR1 LGHNA, CDR2 YSLEER. V lost 1 base and J lost 7; bases outside the gene matches: 14. CDR3 length: 17 residues. CDR3 region: CASSQVPGQGHPAGYTF. In DNA, the CDR3 is TGCGCCAGCAGCCAAGTCCCCGGACAGGGCCACCCGGCTGGCTACACCTTC.

The rearrangement uses TRBV30 and TRBJ2-7; TRBD2 matches at 7 bases. CDR1 and CDR2 (germline): GTSNPN, SVGIG (reference sequence). This CDR3 is 15 amino acids long. J gave up 2 bases and V 0 bases, and 7 bases lay outside the gene matches. For the CDR3, the DNA is TGTGCCTGGAGTGTGGGGGGGGTAGCGGCCTACGAGCAGTACGTC. Translation: CAWSVGGVAAYEQYV.

This clone appeared a single time. The rearrangement uses TRBV27 and TRBJ1-2; D perhaps matches TRBD1 (5 bases). In germline, CDR1 is MNHEY, CDR2 SMNVEV (reference sequence). The CDR3 consists of 14 residues. V gave up 5 bases and J gave up 8 bases, with 18 bases separating them. The DNA of the CDR3 is TGTGCCAGCAGTCCCTTCTCCAGGGTAGAGGGCTACACCTTC. Its translation is CASSPFSRVEGYTF.

This sequence joins TRBV13 and TRBJ2-1, with D perhaps matching TRBD1 (6 bases). The CDR3 contains 16 residues. Trimming pared 0 bases from V and 1 base from J, leaving 10 bases between. The germline CDR1 and CDR2 sequences are PRHDT and FYEKMQ (reference sequence). The CDR3 loop reads CASSLGSGTSYNEQFF. CDR3 coding DNA: TGTGCCAGCAGCTTAGGGTCGGGGACATCCTACAATGAGCAGTTCTTC. Supplemented by reference TRBV13 and TRBJ2-1, the full variable domain reads AAGVIQSPRHLIKEKRETATLKCYPIPRHDTVYWYQQGPGQDPQFLISFYEKMQSDKGSIPDRFSAQQFSDYHSELNMSSLELGDSALYFCASSLGSGTSYNEQFFGPGTRLTVL.

V and J are TRBV6-1 and TRBJ1-3; 8 bases align to TRBD1. Germline V gives CDR1 MNHNS, CDR2 SASEGT. V lost 4 bases, J lost 0 bases, and 2 bases stayed unmatched. This CDR3 has 15 amino acids. CDR3 nucleotides: TGTGCCAGCAGTGGACAGGGGACCTCTGGAAACACCATATATTTT. Its translation is CASSGQGTSGNTIYF.

V and J are TRBV5-4 and TRBJ2-7; TRBD1 matches 9 bases. With V trimmed by 0 bases and J by 6 bases, 10 bases remained unmatched. CDR3 length: 16 residues. The germline gives CDR1 SGHNT, CDR2 YYREEE (reference sequence). CDR3 coding DNA: TGTGCCAGCAGCTTGGTCCCGGGACAGGGAACCCCCGAGCAGTACGTC. Protein: CASSLVPGQGTPEQYV.

This rearrangement joins TRBV18 to TRBJ1-1; 7 bases map to TRBD1. V shed 2 bases, J shed 11 bases, and the junction held 11 bases outside the gene matches. Germline loops: CDR1 KGHSH, CDR2 LQKENI. The CDR3 covers 14 residues. The CDR3: CASSPFTGVLDAFF. The CDR3, as DNA: TGTGCCAGCTCACCATTTACAGGGGTTCTAGATGCTTTCTTT.

Concerning this clone itself: One end of the junction is discordant with germline, which a read error may explain. V usage is TRBV6-5 and J usage is TRBJ2-2; maybe TRBD2 (6 bases). This CDR3 is 15 amino acids long. The germline V gene encodes CDR1 MNHEY and CDR2 SVGAGI. CDR3 nucleotide sequence: TGTGCCAGCAGTTACTCCACAGGTTTTTCGGGGGAGCCGTTTTTT. Its protein product is CASSYSTGFSGEPFF.

This chain links TRBV30 with TRBJ1-2, with TRBD1 matching 9 bases. The V and J ends lost 2 bases and 5 bases, in that order; junction bases with no gene match: 6. CDR3 length equals 14 residues. The germline gives CDR1 GTSNPN, CDR2 SVGIG (reference sequence). CDR3 loop: CAWSPDRGQYGYTF. DNA of the CDR3: TGTGCCTGGAGTCCGGACAGGGGACAATATGGCTACACCTTC.

This clone was observed a few times. J is TRBJ1-1 and V is TRBV9; tentative D call: TRBD1 (5 bases). CDR3 size: 14 residues. Trimming pared 0 bases from V and 7 bases from J, leaving 13 bases between. The germline V gene encodes CDR1 SGDLS and CDR2 YYNGEE. CDR3 coding DNA: TGTGCCAGCAGCGTAGTTGGGACGGACTATGAAGCTTTCTTT. Amino acid sequence: CASSVVGTDYEAFF.

This clone showed up just once. The chain employs TRBV6-1 and TRBJ1-1; D possibly corresponds to TRBD1 (6 bases). The CDR3 loop spans 14 amino acids. Per the germline V gene, CDR1 is MNHNS and CDR2 is SASEGT. Trimming shortened V by 7 bases and J by 1 base, and 13 bases separated the two germline ends. CDR3 residues: CASILSRGNTEAFF. CDR3 nucleotides: TGTGCCAGCATTTTATCCAGGGGGAACACTGAAGCTTTCTTT.

This chain uses TRBV11-3 with TRBJ2-2, with TRBD1 as a possible D gene (7 bases). The CDR3 is 16 amino acids. In germline, CDR1 is SGHNT, CDR2 YENEEA. With 1 base removed from V and 6 bases from J, the gap between germline ends came to 15 bases. The CDR3 loop is CASSLGAGGLAGELFF. The CDR3 DNA reads TGTGCCAGCAGCTTAGGTGCAGGGGGGTTGGCCGGGGAGCTGTTTTTT.

V gene TRBV30 combines with J gene TRBJ1-2; D call uncertain. V dropped 4 bases and J dropped 2 bases, with 8 bases sitting between them. Germline V lookup: CDR1 GTSNPN, CDR2 SVGIG (reference sequence). The CDR3 contains 12 residues. The CDR3 spells CAWKKENYGYTF. The CDR3 bases are TGTGCCTGGAAGAAGGAGAACTATGGCTACACCTTC.

The V call is TRBV9, the J call TRBJ1-6; TRBD1 matches 8 bases. The junction had 8 bases not matched to a gene; V was cut back by 4 bases and J by 8 bases. From germline, CDR1 is SGDLS and CDR2 YYNGEE. The length of the CDR3 is 15 residues. CDR3 in DNA: TGTGCCAGCAGCCTCCGGACAGGGTCGGATTCACCCCTCCACTTT. Its protein product is CASSLRTGSDSPLHF.

The chain couples TRBV6-4 to TRBJ2-7, with TRBD2 matching 7 bases. J gave up 0 bases and V 8 bases, and 7 bases lay outside the gene matches. This CDR3 spans 14 amino acids. The germline gives CDR1 MRHNA, CDR2 SNTAGT. CDR3 loop: CASGAGVTSYEQYV. CDR3 DNA: TGTGCCAGCGGGGCGGGAGTGACCTCCTACGAGCAGTACGTC.

This chain connects TRBV19 to TRBJ1-2, with D possibly matching TRBD1 (5 bases). Germline CDR1 and CDR2: LNHDA and SQIVND (reference sequence). Trimming stripped 4 bases from V and 4 bases from J, with 19 bases between. This CDR3 is built from 16 residues. The DNA for the CDR3 is TGTGCCAGTAGTACGACCGACAGATACCGGGCCTATGGCTACACCTTC. Residues: CASSTTDRYRAYGYTF.

J is TRBJ1-4 and V is TRBV10-1; D is perhaps TRBD1 (6 bases). This CDR3 contains 17 residues. From germline, CDR1 is WNHNN and CDR2 SYGVQD (reference sequence). V was trimmed by 3 bases and J by 6 bases, leaving 20 bases between them. CDR3 amino acids: CASSDQLQGRGDEKLFF. CDR3 nucleotides: TGCGCCAGCAGTGATCAACTCCAGGGGCGAGGGGATGAAAAACTGTTTTTT.

The CDR3 is CASSPLARGQETQYF. The CDR3 bases are TGTGCCAGCAGCCCACTAGCGAGGGGACAAGAGACCCAGTACTTC. This chain connects TRBV5-5 to TRBJ2-5; TRBD2 agrees at 7 bases. The germline gives CDR1 SGHKS, CDR2 YYEKEE (reference sequence). J was trimmed by 2 bases and V by 4 bases; bases with no gene match: 8. The CDR3 length is 15 residues.

Remarks on this clone: The germline gene is not matched at one end of the junction; a read error may be the cause. V is TRBV7-9 and J is TRBJ2-7, with 11 bases fitting TRBD2. This CDR3 has 14 amino acids. Germline values: CDR1 SEHNR, CDR2 FQNEAQ (reference sequence). The CDR3 here is CASSVAGGTYEQYF. In DNA, the CDR3 is TGTGCCAGCAGCGTAGCGGGGGGGACCTACGAGCAGTACTTC.

The rearrangement joins TRBV5-1 to TRBJ1-1; perhaps TRBD1 as D (6 bases). Looked up from germline, CDR1 is SGHRS and CDR2 is YFSETQ. The V gene lost 7 bases and the J gene lost 7 bases, with 23 bases spanning the gap. The CDR3 runs 15 residues. The CDR3 is CASSEQGGPRGEAFF. CDR3 coding DNA: TGCGCCAGCTCGGAGCAAGGGGGACCCCGGGGTGAAGCTTTCTTT.

The V gene is TRBV19, the J gene TRBJ1-1, with TRBD1 matching 8 bases. This CDR3 is 17 amino acids long. Germline CDR1 and CDR2: LNHDA and SQIVND (reference sequence). V lost 0 bases and J lost 1; bases outside the gene matches: 7. The CDR3 DNA reads TGTGCCAGTAGTATAGAGTATAGGACAGGGTGGAACACTGAAGCTTTCTTT. As protein: CASSIEYRTGWNTEAFF.

The sample holds a few counts of this clone. The V call is TRBV7-2, the J call TRBJ1-1; D is undetermined. Germline V lookup: CDR1 SGHTA, CDR2 FQGNSA. The CDR3 consists of 16 residues. V lost 1 base and J 5 bases, leaving 17 bases between the germline ends. The CDR3 reads CASSLEVRERNTEAFF. For the CDR3, the DNA is TGTGCCAGCAGCTTAGAAGTCCGGGAAAGAAATACTGAAGCTTTCTTT.